A single sample is the source of the 11 T cell receptor beta chains below, sequenced in a study of shared clonotypes between healthy human individuals. Some clones are missing from TCRdb's copy, which holds only in-frame ones; the method was immunoSEQ multiplex PCR. This sample has hundreds of thousands of clones, with 74% found just once. Sequencing was done on a sample of memory CD4+ T cells sorted from blood. Subset defined: CD45RA-negative fraction. These receptors originate from a woman between 25 and 40 years old in good health.

This chain joins TRBV28 and TRBJ1-5; D call uncertain. The germline V gene has CDR1 MDHEN and CDR2 SYDVKM. This CDR3 has 13 residues. Between the trimmed V and J ends, which lost 6 bases and 7 bases, there was a span of 13 bases. The CDR3 loop is CASSPDTRQPQHF. The CDR3 nucleotides are TGTGCCAGCAGCCCCGACACTCGACAGCCCCAGCATTTT.

The chain carries TRBV19 and TRBJ1-5, with 10 bases fitting TRBD1. Per the germline V gene, CDR1 is LNHDA and CDR2 is SQIVND (reference sequence). The V segment lost 8 bases and the J segment 8 bases; nucleotides outside the gene matches: 9. The CDR3 spans 14 residues. CDR3 nucleotide sequence: TGTGCCAGTGCAACCGGACAGGGGGTTAAGCCCCAGCATTTT. Translation gives CASATGQGVKPQHF.

The chain uses TRBV29-1 and TRBJ2-1; a possible D gene is TRBD2 (6 bases). The V end lost 0 bases, the J end lost 7 bases, and 10 bases lay between the germline ends. The CDR3 loop spans 13 amino acids. From germline, CDR1 is SQVTM and CDR2 ANQGSEA. The CDR3 DNA follows: TGCAGCGTTGAAGAAGTCCGGGGGAATGAGCAGTTCTTC. As protein: CSVEEVRGNEQFF.

The V and J genes are TRBV27 and TRBJ2-3, with D possibly matching TRBD1 (5 bases). This CDR3 spans 14 amino acids. CDR1 is MNHEY, CDR2 SMNVEV, per germline (reference sequence). V was shortened by 5 bases and J by 6 bases, with 15 bases between the two germline ends. The CDR3 nucleotides read TGTGCCAGCAGTCCCCAGGGCCGTTTTGATACGCAGTATTTT. As protein: CASSPQGRFDTQYF.

The chain has TRBV7-6 and TRBJ2-2, with 7 bases fitting TRBD2. Germline CDR1 SGHVS, CDR2 FNYEAQ. The CDR3 extends over 19 amino acids. V lost 1 base, J lost 1 base, and 12 bases stayed unmatched. The DNA of the CDR3 is TGTGCCAGCAGCTTAGGGACCCGCCCCCGCGGGAGGAACACCGGGGAGCTGTTTTTT. This sequence encodes CASSLGTRPRGRNTGELFF.

The CDR3 DNA reads TGCGCCAGCAGCTGGCTGGGAGCACCCGGGGAGCTGTTTTTT. This encodes CASSWLGAPGELFF. The V gene is TRBV5-1, the J gene TRBJ2-2, with D tentatively TRBD2 (5 bases). There are 14 residues in the CDR3. Trimming shortened V by 3 bases and J by 6 bases, and 12 bases separated the two germline ends. CDR1 SGHRS and CDR2 YFSETQ come from the germline V gene.

This chain links TRBV11-2 with TRBJ2-3; TRBD2 aligns across 7 bases. CDR3 length: 17 amino acids. V trimming: 1 base; J trimming: 3 bases; junction bases outside the gene matches: 10. CDR1 is SGHAT and CDR2 is FQNNGV in the germline V gene. The DNA of the CDR3 is TGTGCCAGCAGCTTAGCCTTTGGAGCGGGACGAACAGATACGCAGTATTTT. This gives the protein CASSLAFGAGRTDTQYF.

The chain employs TRBV2 and TRBJ1-1, with D possibly being TRBD1 (5 bases). The germline gives CDR1 SNHLY, CDR2 FYNNEI. The CDR3 contains 15 residues. Trimming removed 6 bases at V and 2 bases at J, with 16 bases between. The CDR3 loop is CASSRRQQGNTEAFF. CDR3 DNA: TGTGCCAGCAGCCGGAGACAGCAGGGTAACACTGAAGCTTTCTTT.

The rearrangement links TRBV4-1 to TRBJ2-2, with TRBD2 as a possible D gene (6 bases). This CDR3 contains 16 residues. V was cut by 1 base and J by 2 bases, with 11 bases left in between. Germline CDR1 reads MGHRA; CDR2 reads YSYEKL. The DNA of the CDR3 is TGCGCCAGCAGCCAAGTTAGCGGAACTAACACCGGGGAGCTGTTTTTT. The encoded protein is CASSQVSGTNTGELFF.

On this clone: One junction end does not reproduce the germline sequence, and a read error may be involved. This rearrangement joins TRBV4-1 to TRBJ2-1; 9 positions match TRBD2. In germline, CDR1 is MGHRA, CDR2 YSYEKL. The CDR3 runs 14 residues. The CDR3 nucleotides are TGCGCCACCAGCGGGAGGCCCCCGGGGAATGAGCAGTTCTTC. It yields the protein CATSGRPPGNEQFF.

The chain recombines TRBV14 with TRBJ1-2; the match to TRBD1 covers 9 bases. The CDR3 totals 15 residues. Germline V lookup: CDR1 SGHDN, CDR2 FVKESK. Trimming at V came to 9 bases and at J to 4 bases, leaving 12 bases not matched to a gene. CDR3 amino acids: CASQRTGGGTYGYTF. The CDR3 DNA sequence: TGTGCCAGTCAACGAACAGGGGGCGGTACCTATGGCTACACCTTC.